Below are 32 T cell receptor beta chains sequenced from a single sample in a study of blood T cell repertoires in COVID-19 (TCRdb year 2020). Libraries were built with the immunoSEQ multiplex PCR assay. TCRdb's version of the immuneACCESS table is confined to in-frame rearrangements and falls short of the full clone set. An unresolved V gene accounts for under half of the shortfall where checked; the remainder is of unknown origin. This sample is represented by 25,000 to 35,000 clones; approximately 80% of them were singletons. The ten largest clones take up roughly 46% of the sample. The sample consisted of peripheral blood. All receptors derive from a woman of 80 years or more with acute or convalescent COVID-19.

V is TRBV3-1 (or the pseudogene TRBV3-2) and J is TRBJ1-2; D is possibly TRBD1 (6 bases). This CDR3 spans 15 amino acids. Germline values: CDR1 LGHDT, CDR2 YNNKEL (reference sequence). Trimming stripped 8 bases from V and 4 bases from J, with 20 bases between. Here the CDR3 DNA reads TGTGCCAGCGCCCCTAACACGGGGACAACCTATGGCTACACCTTC. This sequence encodes CASAPNTGTTYGYTF.

V gene TRBV24-1 combines with J gene TRBJ2-2; TRBD2 might be the D (6 bases). Germline V gives CDR1 KGHDR, CDR2 SFDVKD. Trimming pared 6 bases from V and 2 bases from J, leaving 9 bases between. This CDR3 region has 14 residues. CDR3 in DNA: TGTGCCACCAGTACGGGACTCAACACCGGGGAGCTGTTTTTT. Translating it yields CATSTGLNTGELFF.

The chain combines TRBV2 with TRBJ1-2; TRBD1 matches at 8 bases. CDR3 length: 14 residues. The V gene end was trimmed by 9 bases and the J gene end by 3 bases; junction bases not matched to a gene: 9. Germline V gives CDR1 SNHLY, CDR2 FYNNEI. In DNA form, the CDR3 reads TGTGCCAGGGAAACCGGGACAGGACACTATGGCTACACCTTC. Translating it yields CARETGTGHYGYTF.

The CDR3 sequence: CASSLGRDRATGELFF. The DNA for the CDR3 is TGCGCCAGCAGCTTGGGGCGGGACAGGGCCACCGGGGAGCTGTTTTTT. This chain links TRBV5-1 with TRBJ2-2; TRBD1 aligns across 9 bases. The V segment lost 0 bases and the J segment 4 bases; nucleotides outside the gene matches: 4. The V gene's germline CDR1 is SGHRS and CDR2 YFSETQ. This CDR3 has 16 amino acids.

V is TRBV20-1 and J is TRBJ2-1; tentatively, D is TRBD1 (5 bases). The CDR3 sequence is 11 residues long. The V gene lost 6 bases and the J gene lost 7 bases, with 10 bases spanning the gap. CDR1 is DFQATT and CDR2 is SNEGSKA in the germline V gene (reference sequence). The CDR3 loop is CSAPTENEQFF. The DNA of the CDR3 is TGCAGTGCCCCGACAGAGAATGAGCAGTTCTTC.

V gene TRBV9 combines with J gene TRBJ2-1; the match to TRBD2 covers 8 bases. CDR3 size: 16 residues. The junction had 10 bases not matched to a gene; V was cut back by 4 bases and J by 4 bases. Germline V gene lookup returns CDR1 SGDLS and CDR2 YYNGEE. DNA for the CDR3: TGTGCCAGCAGCCCTCAGACTAGCGTGCTTTACAATGAGCAGTTCTTC. Encoded protein: CASSPQTSVLYNEQFF.

This sequence joins TRBV5-1 and TRBJ2-1; TRBD2 matches at 8 bases. The ends lost 1 base at V and 5 bases at J; junction bases unmatched: 8. This CDR3 has 16 amino acids. Germline V lookup: CDR1 SGHRS, CDR2 YFSETQ. The CDR3 nucleotides are TGCGCCAGCAGCTTGAGGGGTCTAGCGGGCAACAATGAGCAGTTCTTC. It translates to CASSLRGLAGNNEQFF.

This chain's CDR3 is CASSQQGAPGYTF. Here the CDR3 DNA reads TGTGCCAGCAGTCAACAGGGGGCCCCCGGCTACACCTTC. This chain uses TRBV7-9 with TRBJ1-2; 9 positions agree with TRBD1. This CDR3 spans 13 amino acids. Germline loops: CDR1 SEHNR, CDR2 FQNEAQ (reference sequence). The ends lost 6 bases at V and 8 bases at J; junction bases unmatched: 7.

For the CDR3, the DNA is TGTGCCAGCAGCCTAAGACTGGATTACAATGAGCAGTTCTTC. This codes for CASSLRLDYNEQFF. This rearrangement joins TRBV14 to TRBJ2-1; D is unresolved. CDR1 is SGHDN and CDR2 is FVKESK in the germline V gene. CDR3 length: 14 amino acids. V dropped 4 bases and J dropped 4 bases, with 11 bases sitting between them.

This clone was picked up a small number of times. CDR3 nucleotide sequence: TGCAGTGCTATGAACAGGTTTGAAGCTTTCTTT. This codes for CSAMNRFEAFF. The gene calls are TRBV20-1 and TRBJ1-1; weak D call: TRBD1 (5 bases). CDR1 and CDR2 (germline): DFQATT, SNEGSKA (reference sequence). Trimming cost V 4 bases and J 7 bases, with 10 bases left between them. This CDR3 has 11 residues.

The V gene is TRBV15, the J gene TRBJ1-5, with D maybe TRBD1 (5 bases). Germline-derived CDR1 and CDR2 are LNHNV and YYDKDF (reference sequence). This CDR3 contains 12 residues. V gave up 0 bases and J gave up 9 bases, with 6 bases separating them. CDR3 sequence reads: CATSREGGPQHF. As DNA, the CDR3 is TGTGCCACCAGCAGAGAGGGGGGGCCCCAGCATTTT. The full variable domain, completed using reference TRBV15 and TRBJ1-5, is DAMVIQNPRYQVTQFGKPVTLSCSQTLNHNVMYWYQQKSSQAPKLLFHYYDKDFNNEADTPDNFQSRRPNTSFCFLDIRSPGLGDTAMYLCATSREGGPQHFGDGTRLSIL.

In this sample, this clone turned up once. V is TRBV9 and J is TRBJ2-1; 13 bases agree with TRBD2. V lost 4 bases, J lost 2 bases, and 15 bases stayed unmatched. The CDR3 length is 20 residues. Germline loops: CDR1 SGDLS, CDR2 YYNGEE. The CDR3 spells CASSSPGGTSGNFAYNEQFF. The CDR3 region has the DNA TGTGCCAGCAGCTCACCTGGCGGGACTAGCGGGAATTTTGCCTACAATGAGCAGTTCTTC.

The chain has TRBV6-2 or TRBV6-3 and TRBJ2-1; perhaps TRBD1 as D (6 bases). Per germline, CDR1 MNHEY and CDR2 SVGEGT. The CDR3 extends over 17 amino acids. The V end was cut by 0 bases, the J end by 4 bases, with 16 bases between. CDR3 DNA: TGTGCCAGCAGTTACTCGAGGCTGGGGGCGAGGTACAATGAGCAGTTCTTC. It encodes CASSYSRLGARYNEQFF.

In its sample, this clone was seen a few times. The V and J genes are TRBV12-3 or TRBV12-4 and TRBJ1-3; D is undetermined. Trimming removed 3 bases from V and 0 bases from J, with 3 bases in between. CDR3 length equals 13 residues. The CDR3 DNA reads as TGTGCCAGCAGTTTTAGCTCTGGAAACACCATATATTTT. Translated, it gives CASSFSSGNTIYF.

The chain uses TRBV24-1 and TRBJ2-2; 9 positions agree with TRBD2. The CDR3 spans 19 residues. Trimming took 12 bases from V and 9 from J; bases not matched to a gene: 28. The germline CDR1 and CDR2 sequences are KGHDR and SFDVKD. CDR3 DNA sequence: TGTGCCGCAGCTGGGGGGCGTGAAAGCGGGAGGCCTTTCGAGTGGGAGCTGTTTTTT. This sequence encodes CAAAGGRESGRPFEWELFF.

This chain links TRBV19 with TRBJ1-6; a possible D gene is TRBD1 (5 bases). Germline CDR1 reads LNHDA; CDR2 reads SQIVND (reference sequence). The CDR3 length is 12 residues. Trimming stripped 7 bases from V and 10 bases from J, with 11 bases between. CDR3 DNA sequence: TGTGCCAGTATTGGCGGGGGATCACCCCTCCACTTT. It translates to CASIGGGSPLHF.

The chain's CDR3 is CASSTTGQETQYF. As DNA, the CDR3 is TGCGCCAGCAGCACTACAGGGCAAGAGACCCAGTACTTC. V usage is TRBV5-1 and J usage is TRBJ2-5, with a possible D match to TRBD1 (6 bases). The CDR3 sequence is 13 residues long. CDR1 is SGHRS, CDR2 YFSETQ, per germline. The V gene lost 4 bases and the J gene lost 2 bases, with 9 bases spanning the gap.

The V and J genes are TRBV12-5 and TRBJ2-1, with 12 positions matching TRBD2. With 2 bases clipped from V and 7 bases from J, the junction kept 9 bases outside the gene matches. CDR3 length: 17 amino acids. In germline, CDR1 is LGHNT, CDR2 FRNRAP. CDR3 bases: TGTGCTAGTGGTTTGACACTTGGCCTAGCGGGGGGGAATGAGCAGTTCTTC. It yields the protein CASGLTLGLAGGNEQFF.

The gene calls are TRBV27 and TRBJ1-4, with a possible D match to TRBD1 (5 bases). In germline, CDR1 is MNHEY, CDR2 SMNVEV (reference sequence). CDR3 length: 16 amino acids. V was cut by 5 bases and J by 5 bases, with 18 bases left in between. As DNA, the CDR3 is TGTGCCAGCAGTGACATACCGGGACTAGGGAATGAAAAACTGTTTTTT. Translation gives CASSDIPGLGNEKLFF.

The J gene is TRBJ1-4, the V gene TRBV10-1; tentative D call: TRBD1 (5 bases). CDR1 is WNHNN and CDR2 is SYGVQD in the germline V gene (reference sequence). The CDR3 is 11 residues long. The V gene lost 6 bases and the J gene lost 10 bases, with 9 bases spanning the gap. Here the CDR3 DNA reads TGCGCCAGCAGAGGACACACAAAACTGTTTTTT. Protein: CASRGHTKLFF.

This chain joins TRBV14 and TRBJ2-7; TRBD1 aligns across 9 bases. Losses at the gene ends were 8 bases for V and 3 bases for J; bases not matched to a gene: 8. Germline CDR1 reads SGHDN; CDR2 reads FVKESK. The CDR3 contains 14 residues. Here the CDR3 DNA reads TGTGCCAGCGCTCTGACAGGGGGACTCTACGAGCAGTACTTC. This gives the protein CASALTGGLYEQYF.

The J gene is TRBJ2-2, the V gene TRBV12-3 or TRBV12-4; tentative D call: TRBD2 (5 bases). V was trimmed by 5 bases and J by 7 bases, leaving 11 bases between them. The CDR3 loop spans 13 amino acids. The CDR3 reads CASSVSEGGELFF. CDR3 DNA: TGTGCCAGCAGTGTATCCGAGGGCGGGGAGCTGTTTTTT.

A single count supports this clone. The chain couples TRBV2 to TRBJ2-5, with 7 positions matching TRBD2. This CDR3 spans 15 amino acids. The germline V gene encodes CDR1 SNHLY and CDR2 FYNNEI. V trimming: 6 bases; J trimming: 5 bases; junction bases outside the gene matches: 12. The CDR3 loop is CASSFPAGTTETQYF. The CDR3 nucleotides read TGTGCCAGCAGCTTCCCCGCCGGGACTACGGAGACCCAGTACTTC.

V usage is TRBV19 and J usage is TRBJ2-6; no firm D call. Germline loops: CDR1 LNHDA, CDR2 SQIVND (reference sequence). The CDR3 contains 17 residues. V was clipped by 1 base and J by 0 bases, with 10 bases between them. The DNA of the CDR3 is TGTGCCAGTAGTATAGGTGAGCGTCCCTCTGGGGCCAACGTCCTGACTTTC. Translation: CASSIGERPSGANVLTF.

The V gene is TRBV6-2 or TRBV6-3, the J gene TRBJ2-7; 8 bases are shared with TRBD2. CDR3 length: 18 residues. The V and J ends lost 5 bases and 6 bases, in that order; junction bases with no gene match: 21. Germline V gene sequence: CDR1 MNHEY, CDR2 SVGEGT. CDR3 loop: CASSTVRGGLSGTGEQYF. The CDR3 coding sequence is TGTGCCAGCAGTACGGTTCGGGGGGGGCTTTCTGGGACTGGCGAGCAGTACTTC.

The rearrangement uses TRBV15 and TRBJ2-1; perhaps TRBD2 as D (5 bases). CDR3 size: 15 residues. Germline lookup yields CDR1 LNHNV and CDR2 YYDKDF (reference sequence). V gave up 0 bases and J gave up 8 bases, with 14 bases separating them. The CDR3 protein is CATSREMVLGDEQFF. In DNA form, the CDR3 reads TGTGCCACCAGCAGAGAGATGGTACTCGGGGATGAGCAGTTCTTC.

For the CDR3, the DNA is TGTGCCAGCAGCCAAGCGGGAGGGCAAGAGACCCAGTACTTC. Translating gives CASSQAGGQETQYF. The rearrangement links TRBV3-1 (or the pseudogene TRBV3-2) to TRBJ2-5; 8 bases align to TRBD2. The J segment lost 2 bases and the V segment lost 1 base, leaving 0 bases of the junction unmatched. Germline V gene sequence: CDR1 LGHDT, CDR2 YNNKEL (reference sequence). The CDR3 has 14 residues.

This chain uses TRBV12-3 or TRBV12-4 with TRBJ2-5, with D tentatively TRBD2 (6 bases). V was shortened by 3 bases and J by 13 bases, with 15 bases between the two germline ends. This CDR3 spans 12 amino acids. The CDR3 is CASSFTGVGRYF. The CDR3 DNA follows: TGTGCCAGCAGTTTCACGGGGGTGGGACGGTACTTC.

The chain has TRBV13 and TRBJ1-1; tentative D call: TRBD1 (6 bases). This CDR3 contains 13 residues. Per germline, CDR1 PRHDT and CDR2 FYEKMQ (reference sequence). The V end was cut by 5 bases, the J end by 1 base, with 8 bases between. As DNA, the CDR3 is TGTGCCAGCAGCAAGGGGGAGAACACTGAAGCTTTCTTT. As protein: CASSKGENTEAFF.

This clone was observed once. The V call is TRBV6-6, the J call TRBJ2-7, with TRBD1 as a possible D gene (5 bases). The CDR3 loop spans 14 amino acids. Trimming shortened V by 3 bases and J by 1 base, and 10 bases separated the two germline ends. Germline CDR1 and CDR2: MNHNY and SVGAGI (reference sequence). The CDR3 bases are TGTGCCAGCAGTTATCCCGACAGTTCCTACGAGCAGTACTTC. Translation: CASSYPDSSYEQYF.

This chain connects TRBV30 to TRBJ1-1, with D possibly being TRBD1 (5 bases). CDR3 length equals 15 residues. Germline assignment: CDR1 GTSNPN and CDR2 SVGIG (reference sequence). V lost 2 bases, J lost 1 base, and 14 bases lay in between. CDR3 in amino acids: CAWSHLGQGNTEAFF. In DNA, the CDR3 is TGTGCCTGGAGTCACCTCGGGCAGGGGAACACTGAAGCTTTCTTT.

V is TRBV6-5 and J is TRBJ2-2; D is ambiguous. The V gene's germline CDR1 is MNHEY and CDR2 SVGAGI. The CDR3 spans 11 residues. The V end lost 6 bases, the J end lost 7 bases, and 6 bases lay between the germline ends. The CDR3 reads CASRSLGELFF. CDR3 nucleotides: TGTGCCAGCAGATCCCTCGGGGAGCTGTTTTTT.